The rows below give T cell receptor beta chains drawn from one sample of a study of identical twins. TCRdb ran MiXCR on the 5' RACE reads and lists one entry per CDR3 protein. The sample lists fewer than 650,000 distinct CDR3 sequences, 7.1% occurring once. The same specimen was also included in a second study, on yellow fever vaccine responses in identical twins.

Sequenced sample: PBMCs. All receptors derive from a woman aged 18 to 35 in good health. Each CDR3 is given with its conserved first and last residue.

v_gene,CDR3aa
TRBV12-3/TRBV12-4,CAGGVGHNEQFF
TRBV2,CASKIYNEQFF
TRBV27,CASSFREGDTQYF
TRBV3-1,CASSQDWGGLAKNIQYF
TRBV18,CASSVAGESDTQYF
TRBV18,CASSPRGKETQYF
TRBV12-3/TRBV12-4,CASSLNDHEKLFF
TRBV20-1,CSARDRRATSSNQPQHF
TRBV6-1,CASTGTGNNEQFF
TRBV6-5,CASSYGGGTINEQFF
TRBV7-2,CASSLSTGNTIYF
TRBV11-1,CASRPLAGGLGLLDEQFF
TRBV29-1,CSVWIRAEAFF
TRBV5-1,CASSGTGANVLTF
TRBV5-1,CASSMGLAGVYEQYF
TRBV20-1,CSAALDRVDSPLHF